This passage covers 16 T cell receptor beta chains from one sample sequenced in a study of blood T cell repertoires in COVID-19. Data came from immunoSEQ multiplex PCR; TCRdb stores just in-frame clones and leaves some out. The table lists around 450,000 clones, roughly 87% of them singletons. The source material was PBMCs or T cells enriched from blood (not recorded which). The receptors were sampled from a man between 18 and 35 years old who had recovered from COVID-19.

The chain uses TRBV6-5 and TRBJ1-3; TRBD1 aligns across 9 bases. Trimming at V came to 8 bases and at J to 2 bases, leaving 1 base not matched to a gene. The CDR3 extends over 13 amino acids. CDR1 is MNHEY, CDR2 SVGAGI, per germline. The CDR3 protein is CASRTGAGNTIYF. CDR3 DNA sequence: TGTGCCAGCCGGACAGGGGCTGGAAACACCATATATTTT.

This chain links TRBV5-1 with TRBJ2-1, with unresolved D. The V end lost 1 base, the J end lost 8 bases, and 10 bases lay between the germline ends. The germline V gene encodes CDR1 SGHRS and CDR2 YFSETQ. The CDR3 loop spans 13 amino acids. CDR3 residues: CASSLRHLHEQFF. DNA for the CDR3: TGCGCCAGCAGCTTGAGACATCTACATGAGCAGTTCTTC. Full variable domain (rest looked up from reference TRBV5-1 and TRBJ2-1): KAGVTQTPRYLIKTRGQQVTLSCSPISGHRSVSWYQQTPGQGLQFLFEYFSETQRNKGNFPGRFSGRQFSNSRSEMNVSTLELGDSALYLCASSLRHLHEQFFGPGTRLTVL.

This clone is a singleton in its sample. This chain joins TRBV3-1 (or the pseudogene TRBV3-2) and TRBJ1-2, with a weak D call TRBD1 (5 bases). The CDR3 has 15 amino acids. The germline gives CDR1 LGHDT, CDR2 YNNKEL (reference sequence). The V end was cut by 0 bases, the J end by 2 bases, with 10 bases between. The CDR3 bases are TGTGCCAGCAGCCAAGATTTACGGGGGAACTATGGCTACACCTTC. Translated: CASSQDLRGNYGYTF.

The V call is TRBV18, the J call TRBJ1-5; TRBD1 matches 9 bases. From germline, CDR1 is KGHSH and CDR2 LQKENI. The J segment lost 0 bases and the V segment lost 3 bases, leaving 9 bases of the junction unmatched. The CDR3 spans 18 residues. CDR3 protein: CASSPLRTGDNSNQPQHF. The CDR3 DNA reads TGTGCCAGCTCACCGTTAAGGACAGGGGACAATAGCAATCAGCCCCAGCATTTT.

Note on this clone: Other DNA sequences in this specimen translate into the identical CDR3. The V and J genes are TRBV7-3 and TRBJ1-3; 9 bases match TRBD1. The germline V gene has CDR1 SGHTA and CDR2 FQGTGA. CDR3 length: 14 residues. Trimming removed 5 bases from V and 4 bases from J; junction bases left unmatched: 3. Here the CDR3 reads CASSPGTGGNTIYF. The DNA of the CDR3 is TGTGCCAGCAGCCCGGGGACAGGGGGAAACACCATATATTTT.

The rearrangement uses TRBV5-1 and TRBJ1-4; 7 positions match TRBD1. The CDR3 sequence is 16 residues long. Germline V gene sequence: CDR1 SGHRS, CDR2 YFSETQ. The ends lost 0 bases at V and 2 bases at J; junction bases unmatched: 4. The CDR3 bases are TGCGCCAGCAGCTTGGACAGGGGTAGGACTAATGAAAAACTGTTTTTT. It specifies CASSLDRGRTNEKLFF.

The chain couples TRBV25-1 to TRBJ1-2, with TRBD1 as a possible D gene (5 bases). This CDR3 spans 15 amino acids. With 9 bases removed from V and 2 bases from J, the gap between germline ends came to 19 bases. Germline V CDR1 and CDR2: MGHDK, SYGVNS. CDR3 coding DNA: TGTGCCAGGCTTCAATTGGGGCCACCAAACTATGGCTACACCTTC. As protein: CARLQLGPPNYGYTF.

The chain employs TRBV24-1 and TRBJ2-6; the match to TRBD1 covers 7 bases. The CDR3 has 17 residues. V lost 4 bases and J lost 4; bases outside the gene matches: 9. Germline values: CDR1 KGHDR, CDR2 SFDVKD. The CDR3 is CATSEGQNFLGANVLTF. Written as DNA, the CDR3 is TGTGCCACCAGTGAGGGACAGAACTTCTTAGGGGCCAACGTCCTGACTTTC.

This clone was observed a single time. This chain joins TRBV28 and TRBJ1-4; TRBD1 matches at 8 bases. The CDR3 spans 16 residues. In germline, CDR1 is MDHEN, CDR2 SYDVKM. V trimming: 6 bases; J trimming: 5 bases; junction bases outside the gene matches: 11. CDR3 coding DNA: TGTGCCAGCAGCCAACCTAAGACAGGGGTAAATGAAAAACTGTTTTTT. Amino acid sequence: CASSQPKTGVNEKLFF.

V is TRBV10-3 and J is TRBJ1-3; perhaps TRBD1 as D (5 bases). From germline, CDR1 is ENHRY and CDR2 SYGVKD. The germline V and J ends were trimmed by 0 bases and 0 bases, with 9 bases remaining between them. This CDR3 is 16 amino acids long. The CDR3 nucleotides read TGTGCCATCAGTGAGTCGCGACAGAGCTCTGGAAACACCATATATTTT. Amino acids: CAISESRQSSGNTIYF.

The chain joins TRBV4-1 to TRBJ1-2; the D gene is possibly TRBD1 (6 bases). This CDR3 region has 14 residues. CDR1 is MGHRA and CDR2 is YSYEKL in the germline V gene. V lost 3 bases and J lost 6, with 14 bases in between. CDR3 sequence (DNA): TGCGCCAGCAGCCAGCGGGCGGGGGCAGATGGCTACACCTTC. Its protein is CASSQRAGADGYTF.

The chain carries TRBV5-6 and TRBJ2-5; D possibly corresponds to TRBD1 (6 bases). V gave up 4 bases and J gave up 2 bases, with 12 bases separating them. This CDR3 region has 14 residues. Germline values: CDR1 SGHDT, CDR2 YYEEEE. CDR3 in DNA: TGTGCCAGCAGCAACCCGGGACAACAAGAGACCCAGTACTTC. It encodes CASSNPGQQETQYF.

This sequence joins TRBV6-6 and TRBJ2-1; 10 bases are shared with TRBD2. J was trimmed by 4 bases and V by 6 bases; bases with no gene match: 6. Germline V gene lookup returns CDR1 MNHNY and CDR2 SVGAGI (reference sequence). CDR3 size: 15 residues. The CDR3 nucleotides are TGTGCCAGCAGGACCGGGACTAGCGAGTACAATGAGCAGTTCTTC. Its translation: CASRTGTSEYNEQFF.

J is TRBJ2-1 and V is TRBV30; the match to TRBD2 covers 9 bases. The length of the CDR3 is 14 residues. Germline values: CDR1 GTSNPN, CDR2 SVGIG (reference sequence). Trimming cost V 4 bases and J 3 bases; bases outside gene matches: 4. CDR3 DNA sequence: TGTGCCTGGAAACGGACTAGCGTCTACAATGAGCAGTTCTTC. Translation gives CAWKRTSVYNEQFF.

The chain combines TRBV10-2 with TRBJ1-5; perhaps TRBD1 as D (5 bases). In germline, CDR1 is WSHSY, CDR2 SAAADI. V shed 3 bases and J shed 6 bases, with 9 bases lying between them. The CDR3 extends over 13 amino acids. CDR3 in amino acids: CASSDGGGQPQHF. As DNA, the CDR3 is TGCGCCAGCAGTGACGGGGGGGGTCAGCCCCAGCATTTT.

In regard to this clone: Other DNA sequences from this sample encode an identical CDR3 as well. The rearrangement links TRBV9 to TRBJ1-1; D is unclear. The ends were cut back, 4 bases at V and 1 base at J, with 8 bases in the middle. Germline assignment: CDR1 SGDLS and CDR2 YYNGEE. The CDR3 contains 13 residues. CDR3 amino acids: CASSPGGNTEAFF. The CDR3 bases are TGTGCCAGCAGCCCGGGAGGGAACACTGAAGCTTTCTTT.